This TCR beta chain was recovered during a study of blood T cell repertoires in COVID-19. Study background: T cells, B-cell-depleted T cells, or PBMCs supplied cDNA or gDNA.

The CDR3 consists of 16 residues. What the recovered Cohort 3 donors had was two negative PCRs, clearance, or symptom resolution. Authors' analysis steps: Reference gene primer amplification in the assay estimated nucleated cell counts. Produced via immunoSEQ multiplex PCR; TCRdb's table is partial and in-frame only. V and J calls and clone size are as listed in that table; D and trimming were resolved from the DNA. This sample has 250,000 to 350,000 clones, with approximately 88% found just once. Sequencing was carried out using PBMCs or T cells enriched from blood (not recorded which). This chain connects TRBV21-1 to TRBJ2-1; the table's D call TRBD2 went unverified against the DNA. TRBV21-1 is a pseudogene locus. This clonotype originated in a woman aged 40 to 50 who had recovered from COVID-19. CDR3 amino acids: CASSKVSGLGHNEQFF. CDR3 coding DNA: TGTGCCAGCAGCAAAGTATCGGGACTAGGTCACAATGAGCAGTTCTTC.